The text below deals with one T cell receptor beta chain. Its antigen is not known. Findings and limits, study-wide: In terms of TCR gene usage, tumor memory CD4+ T cells clustered together with blood and lymph node memory CD4+ cells, as well as with lymph node naive CD4+ cells. Larger-cohort validation covered only one TCR beta V-J rearrangement.

Semi-nested PCR with Nested Universal Primer A followed constant-region reverse priming of full-length variable regions. TCRdb passed the 5' RACE reads through MiXCR, listing each CDR3 protein once. The sample gives roughly 55,000 distinct CDR3 sequences, more than 20% of which show up once; approximately 3.3% is in the top ten. Trimming pared 0 bases from V and 6 bases from J, leaving 18 bases between. The germline gives CDR1 DFQATT, CDR2 SNEGSKA (reference sequence). This CDR3 has 16 amino acids. This receptor was obtained from a female donor with breast cancer. Specimen: tumor-infiltrating naive CD4+ T cells sorted from the breast tumor. Subset denoted: naive CD4+ T cells, CD4+CD45RA+CD25-. The V call is TRBV20-1, the J call TRBJ1-5; D may be TRBD1 (6 bases). This CDR3 reads CSARDPRDIFVQPQHF. DNA of the CDR3: TGCAGTGCTAGAGACCCCCGGGACATTTTCGTTCAGCCCCAGCATTTT.